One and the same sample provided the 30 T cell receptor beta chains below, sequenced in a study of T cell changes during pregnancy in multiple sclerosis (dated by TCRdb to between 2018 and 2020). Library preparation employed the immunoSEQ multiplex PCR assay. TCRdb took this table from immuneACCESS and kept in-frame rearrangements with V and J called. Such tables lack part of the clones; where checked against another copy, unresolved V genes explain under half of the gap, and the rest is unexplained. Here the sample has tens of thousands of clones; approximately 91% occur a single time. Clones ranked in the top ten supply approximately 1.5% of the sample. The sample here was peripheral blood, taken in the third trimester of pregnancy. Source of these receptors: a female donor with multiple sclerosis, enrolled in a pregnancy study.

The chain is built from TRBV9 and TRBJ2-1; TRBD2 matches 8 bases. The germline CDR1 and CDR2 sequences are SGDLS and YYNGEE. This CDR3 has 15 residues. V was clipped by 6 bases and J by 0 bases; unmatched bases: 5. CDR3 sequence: CASTTGGSSYNEQFF. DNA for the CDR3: TGTGCCAGCACCACGGGGGGGAGCTCCTACAATGAGCAGTTCTTC.

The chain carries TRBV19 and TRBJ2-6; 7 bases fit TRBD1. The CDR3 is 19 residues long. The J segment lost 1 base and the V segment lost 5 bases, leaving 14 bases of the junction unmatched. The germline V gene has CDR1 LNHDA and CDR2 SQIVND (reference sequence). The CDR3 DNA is TGTGCCAGTAGTTGGGTCCGGGACAGCTCCTCTTCTGGGGCCAACGTCCTGACTTTC. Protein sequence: CASSWVRDSSSSGANVLTF.

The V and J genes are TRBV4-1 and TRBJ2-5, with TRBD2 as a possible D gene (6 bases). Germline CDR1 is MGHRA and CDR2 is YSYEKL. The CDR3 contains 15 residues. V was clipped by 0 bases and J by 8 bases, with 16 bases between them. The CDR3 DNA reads TGCGCCAGCAGCCAAGAGTGGGGACTTTCGCTTACCCAGTACTTC. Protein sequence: CASSQEWGLSLTQYF.

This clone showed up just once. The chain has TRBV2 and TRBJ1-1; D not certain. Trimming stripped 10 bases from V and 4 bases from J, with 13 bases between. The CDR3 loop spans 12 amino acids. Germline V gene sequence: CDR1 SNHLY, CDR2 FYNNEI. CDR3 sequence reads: CANNRGGTEAFF. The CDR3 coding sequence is TGTGCCAACAACCGGGGTGGCACTGAAGCTTTCTTT.

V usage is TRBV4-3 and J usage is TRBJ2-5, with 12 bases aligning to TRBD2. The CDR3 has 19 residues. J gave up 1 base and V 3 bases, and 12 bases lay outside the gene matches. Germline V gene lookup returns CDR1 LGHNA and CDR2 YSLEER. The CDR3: CASSQRVSSGGASQETQYF. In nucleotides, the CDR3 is TGCGCCAGCAGCCAGAGGGTCTCTAGCGGGGGGGCATCCCAAGAGACCCAGTACTTC.

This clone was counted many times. This CDR3 is CASSRWPWLSNYGYTF. The CDR3 nucleotides are TGTGCCAGCTCACGGTGGCCCTGGTTAAGTAACTATGGCTACACCTTC. The chain links TRBV18 to TRBJ1-2; D gene ambiguous. Trimming cost V 4 bases and J 1 base, with 16 bases left between them. From germline, CDR1 is KGHSH and CDR2 LQKENI. This CDR3 has 16 amino acids.

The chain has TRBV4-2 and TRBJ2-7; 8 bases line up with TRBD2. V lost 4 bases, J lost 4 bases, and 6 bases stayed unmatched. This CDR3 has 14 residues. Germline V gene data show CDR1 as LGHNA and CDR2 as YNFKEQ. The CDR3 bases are TGTGCCAGCAGCCTATCGGGGGGGCGGTACGAGCAGTACTTC. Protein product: CASSLSGGRYEQYF.

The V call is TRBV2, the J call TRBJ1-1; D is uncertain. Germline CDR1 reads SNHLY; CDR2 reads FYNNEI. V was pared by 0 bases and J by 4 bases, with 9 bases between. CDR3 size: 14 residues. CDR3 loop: CASSEATETTEAFF. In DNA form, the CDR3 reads TGTGCCAGCAGTGAAGCTACAGAAACCACTGAAGCTTTCTTT.

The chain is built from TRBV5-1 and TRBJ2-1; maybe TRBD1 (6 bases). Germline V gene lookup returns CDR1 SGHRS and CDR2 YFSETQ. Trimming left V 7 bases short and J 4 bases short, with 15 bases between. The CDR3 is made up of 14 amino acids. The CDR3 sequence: CASGSGTPYNEQFF. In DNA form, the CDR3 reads TGCGCCAGCGGCTCGGGGACACCTTACAATGAGCAGTTCTTC.

CDR3: CSVVDRSYEQYF. As DNA, the CDR3 is TGCAGCGTTGTGGACAGATCCTACGAGCAGTACTTC. The rearrangement joins TRBV29-1 to TRBJ2-7, with a possible D match to TRBD1 (6 bases). Trimming shortened V by 4 bases and J by 1 base, and 8 bases separated the two germline ends. This CDR3 spans 12 amino acids. Germline-derived CDR1 and CDR2 are SQVTM and ANQGSEA.

The CDR3 protein is CASSGGVRPNNEQFF. The CDR3 DNA follows: TGCGCCAGCAGCGGGGGGGTCCGCCCAAACAATGAGCAGTTCTTC. The J gene is TRBJ2-1, the V gene TRBV5-1, with 7 bases lining up with TRBD2. V lost 4 bases to trimming and J lost 5 bases; unmatched junction nucleotides: 9. The CDR3 covers 15 residues. Germline V gene data show CDR1 as SGHRS and CDR2 as YFSETQ.

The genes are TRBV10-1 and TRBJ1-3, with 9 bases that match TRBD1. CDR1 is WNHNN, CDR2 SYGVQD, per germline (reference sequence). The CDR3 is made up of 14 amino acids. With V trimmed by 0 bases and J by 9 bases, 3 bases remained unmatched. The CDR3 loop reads CASSESDRGGTIYF. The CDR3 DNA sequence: TGCGCCAGCAGTGAGTCGGACAGGGGAGGCACCATATATTTT.

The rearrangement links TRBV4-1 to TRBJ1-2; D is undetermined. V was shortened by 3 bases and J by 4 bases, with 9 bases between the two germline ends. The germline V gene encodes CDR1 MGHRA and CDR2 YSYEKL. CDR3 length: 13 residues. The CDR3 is CASSQAPSYGYTF. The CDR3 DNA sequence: TGCGCCAGCAGCCAGGCCCCCTCCTATGGCTACACCTTC.

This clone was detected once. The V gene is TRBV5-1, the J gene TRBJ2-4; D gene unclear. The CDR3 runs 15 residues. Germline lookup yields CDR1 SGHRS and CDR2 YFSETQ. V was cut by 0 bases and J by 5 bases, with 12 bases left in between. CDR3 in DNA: TGCGCCAGCAGCTTGGGACATCCGGAACAAAACATTCAGTACTTC. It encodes CASSLGHPEQNIQYF.

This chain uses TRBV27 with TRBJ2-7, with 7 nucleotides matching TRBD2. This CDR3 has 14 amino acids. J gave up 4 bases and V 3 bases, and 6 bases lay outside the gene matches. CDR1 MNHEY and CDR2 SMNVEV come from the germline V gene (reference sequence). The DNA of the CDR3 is TGTGCCAGCAGTTTTGGCGGGGGAGCTTACGAGCAGTACTTC. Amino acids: CASSFGGGAYEQYF.

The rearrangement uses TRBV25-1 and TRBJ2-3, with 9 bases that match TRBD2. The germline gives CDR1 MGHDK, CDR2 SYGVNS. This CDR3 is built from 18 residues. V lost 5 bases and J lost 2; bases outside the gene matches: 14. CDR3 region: CASSPAAGLAELTDTQYF. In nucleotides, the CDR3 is TGTGCCAGCAGTCCAGCGGCGGGACTAGCTGAACTCACAGATACGCAGTATTTT.

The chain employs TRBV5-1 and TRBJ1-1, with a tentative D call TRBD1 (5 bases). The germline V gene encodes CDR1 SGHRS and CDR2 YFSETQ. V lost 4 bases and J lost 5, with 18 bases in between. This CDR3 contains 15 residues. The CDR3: CASSQTGGLGTEAFF. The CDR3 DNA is TGCGCCAGCAGCCAAACCGGGGGGTTGGGAACTGAAGCTTTCTTT.

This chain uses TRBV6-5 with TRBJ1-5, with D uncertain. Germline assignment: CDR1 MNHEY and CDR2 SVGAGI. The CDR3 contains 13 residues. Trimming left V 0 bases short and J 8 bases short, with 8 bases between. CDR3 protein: CASSYSIREPQHF. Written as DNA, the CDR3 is TGTGCCAGCAGTTACTCGATTCGGGAGCCCCAGCATTTT.

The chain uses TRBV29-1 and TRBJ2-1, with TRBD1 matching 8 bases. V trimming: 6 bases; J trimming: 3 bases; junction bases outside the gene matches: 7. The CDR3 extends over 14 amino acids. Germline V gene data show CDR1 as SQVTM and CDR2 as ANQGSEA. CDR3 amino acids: CSVEGTGVYNEQFF. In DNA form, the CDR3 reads TGCAGCGTGGAGGGGACAGGAGTCTACAATGAGCAGTTCTTC.

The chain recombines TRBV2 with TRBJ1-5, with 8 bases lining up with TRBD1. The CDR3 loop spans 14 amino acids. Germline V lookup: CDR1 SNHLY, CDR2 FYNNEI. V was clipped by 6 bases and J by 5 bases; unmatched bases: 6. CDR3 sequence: CASSGQGMYQPQHF. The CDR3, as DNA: TGTGCCAGCAGCGGACAGGGTATGTATCAGCCCCAGCATTTT.

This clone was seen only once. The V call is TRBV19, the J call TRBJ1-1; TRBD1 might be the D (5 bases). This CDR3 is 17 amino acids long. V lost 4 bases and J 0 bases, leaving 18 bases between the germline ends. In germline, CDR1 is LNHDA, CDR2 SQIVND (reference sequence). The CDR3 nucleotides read TGTGCCAGTAGTACCCAAACGTGGGGGGGATTGAACACTGAAGCTTTCTTT. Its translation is CASSTQTWGGLNTEAFF.

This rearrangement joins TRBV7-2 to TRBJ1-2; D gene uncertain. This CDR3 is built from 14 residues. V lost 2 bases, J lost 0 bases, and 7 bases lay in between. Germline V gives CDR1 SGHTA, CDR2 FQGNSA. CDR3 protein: CASSLLTANYGYTF. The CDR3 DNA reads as TGTGCCAGCAGCTTATTAACGGCTAACTATGGCTACACCTTC. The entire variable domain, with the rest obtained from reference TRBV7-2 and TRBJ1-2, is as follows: GAGVSQSPSNKVTEKGKDVELRCDPISGHTALYWYRQSLGQGLEFLIYFQGNSAPDKSGLPSDRFSAERTGGSVSTLTIQRTQQEDSAVYLCASSLLTANYGYTFGSGTRLTVV.

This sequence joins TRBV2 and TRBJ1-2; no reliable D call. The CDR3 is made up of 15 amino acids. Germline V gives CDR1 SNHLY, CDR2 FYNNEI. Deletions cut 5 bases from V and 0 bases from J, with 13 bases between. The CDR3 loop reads CASSKKPEANYGYTF. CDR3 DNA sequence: TGTGCCAGCAGTAAAAAACCAGAGGCTAACTATGGCTACACCTTC.

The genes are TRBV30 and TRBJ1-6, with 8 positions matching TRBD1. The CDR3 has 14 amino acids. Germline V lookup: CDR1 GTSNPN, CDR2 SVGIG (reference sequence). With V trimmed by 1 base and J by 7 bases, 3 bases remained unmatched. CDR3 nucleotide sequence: TGTGCCTGGAGTGGGGGGACAGGAAATTCACCCCTCCACTTT. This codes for CAWSGGTGNSPLHF.

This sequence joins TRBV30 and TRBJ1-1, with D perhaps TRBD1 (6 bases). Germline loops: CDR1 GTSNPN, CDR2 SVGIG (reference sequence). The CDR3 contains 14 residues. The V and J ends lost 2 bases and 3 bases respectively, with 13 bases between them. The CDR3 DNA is TGTGCCTGGAGTCCACCGGGACACTACACTGAAGCTTTCTTT. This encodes CAWSPPGHYTEAFF.

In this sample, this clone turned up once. The CDR3 DNA is TGTGCTAGTGGTCCAACTAGCGGGGTTCTCTACAATGAGCAGTTCTTC. Translating it yields CASGPTSGVLYNEQFF. The gene calls are TRBV12-5 and TRBJ2-1, with TRBD2 identical over 10 bases. The CDR3 has 16 amino acids. V was pared by 5 bases and J by 3 bases, with 7 bases of the junction left unmatched. The germline V gene has CDR1 LGHNT and CDR2 FRNRAP.

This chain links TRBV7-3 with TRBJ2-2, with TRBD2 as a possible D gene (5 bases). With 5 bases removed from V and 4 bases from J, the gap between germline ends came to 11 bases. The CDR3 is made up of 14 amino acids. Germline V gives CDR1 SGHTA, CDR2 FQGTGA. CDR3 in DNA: TGTGCCAGCAGCCCGAGGGCCTCCACCGGGGAGCTGTTTTTT. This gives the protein CASSPRASTGELFF.

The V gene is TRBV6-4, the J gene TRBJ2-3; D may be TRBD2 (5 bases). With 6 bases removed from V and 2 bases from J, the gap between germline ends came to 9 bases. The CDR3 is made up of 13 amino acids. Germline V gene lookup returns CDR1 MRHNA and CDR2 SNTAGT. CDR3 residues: CASSEGHTDTQYF. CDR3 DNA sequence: TGTGCCAGCAGCGAGGGCCACACAGATACGCAGTATTTT.

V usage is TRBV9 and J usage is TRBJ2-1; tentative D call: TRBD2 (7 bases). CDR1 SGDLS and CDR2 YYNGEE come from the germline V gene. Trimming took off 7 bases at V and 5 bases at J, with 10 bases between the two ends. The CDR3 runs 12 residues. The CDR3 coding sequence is TGTGCCAGCCGGGGGGCAGACAATGAGCAGTTCTTC. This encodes CASRGADNEQFF.

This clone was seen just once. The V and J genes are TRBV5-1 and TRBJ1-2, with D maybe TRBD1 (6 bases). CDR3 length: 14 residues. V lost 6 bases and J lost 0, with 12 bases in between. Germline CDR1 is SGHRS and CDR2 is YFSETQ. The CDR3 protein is CASTGDVSNYGYTF. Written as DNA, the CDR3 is TGCGCCAGCACAGGGGACGTATCTAACTATGGCTACACCTTC.